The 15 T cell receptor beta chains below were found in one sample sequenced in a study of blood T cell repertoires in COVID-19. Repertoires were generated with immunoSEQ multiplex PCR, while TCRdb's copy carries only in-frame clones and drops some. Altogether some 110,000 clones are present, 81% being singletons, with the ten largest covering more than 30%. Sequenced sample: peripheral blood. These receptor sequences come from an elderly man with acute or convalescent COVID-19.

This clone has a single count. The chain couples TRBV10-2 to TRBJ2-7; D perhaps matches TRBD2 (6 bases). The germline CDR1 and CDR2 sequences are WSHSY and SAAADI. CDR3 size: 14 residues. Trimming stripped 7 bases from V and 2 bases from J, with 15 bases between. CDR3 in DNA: TGCGCCAGCACCAAGGGAGGTCCCCCCTACGAGCAGTACTTC. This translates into CASTKGGPPYEQYF.

In nucleotides, the CDR3 is TGTGCCAGCAGCAGGGCCCCCGGGACTAGCAGTAATGAGCAGTTCTTC. It specifies CASSRAPGTSSNEQFF. This rearrangement joins TRBV7-2 to TRBJ2-1, with TRBD2 matching 9 bases. V was clipped by 5 bases and J by 7 bases; unmatched bases: 12. This CDR3 comprises 16 residues. Per the germline V gene, CDR1 is SGHTA and CDR2 is FQGNSA.

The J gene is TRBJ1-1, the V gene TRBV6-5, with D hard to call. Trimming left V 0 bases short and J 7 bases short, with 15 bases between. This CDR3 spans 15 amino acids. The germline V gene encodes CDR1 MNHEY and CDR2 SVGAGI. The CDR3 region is CASSYSPTSNREAFF. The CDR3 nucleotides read TGTGCCAGCAGTTACTCCCCAACTTCGAACCGTGAAGCTTTCTTT.

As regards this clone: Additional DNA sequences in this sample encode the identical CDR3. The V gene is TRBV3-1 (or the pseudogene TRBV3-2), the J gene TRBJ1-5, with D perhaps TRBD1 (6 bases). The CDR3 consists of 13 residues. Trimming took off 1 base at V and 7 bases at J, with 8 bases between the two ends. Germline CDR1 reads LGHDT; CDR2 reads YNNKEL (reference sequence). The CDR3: CASSQGDNQPQHF. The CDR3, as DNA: TGTGCCAGCAGCCAAGGGGACAACCAGCCCCAGCATTTT.

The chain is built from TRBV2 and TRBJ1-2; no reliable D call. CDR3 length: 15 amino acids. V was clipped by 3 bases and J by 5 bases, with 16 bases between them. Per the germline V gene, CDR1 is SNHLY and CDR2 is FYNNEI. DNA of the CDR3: TGTGCCAGCAGTGAGGCGGGAGGACTTTTATATGGCTACACCTTC. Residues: CASSEAGGLLYGYTF. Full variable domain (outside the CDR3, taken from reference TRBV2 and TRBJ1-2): EPEVTQTPSHQVTQMGQEVILRCVPISNHLYFYWYRQILGQKVEFLVSFYNNEISEKSEIFDDQFSVERPDGSNFTLKIRSTKLEDSAMYFCASSEAGGLLYGYTFGSGTRLTVV.

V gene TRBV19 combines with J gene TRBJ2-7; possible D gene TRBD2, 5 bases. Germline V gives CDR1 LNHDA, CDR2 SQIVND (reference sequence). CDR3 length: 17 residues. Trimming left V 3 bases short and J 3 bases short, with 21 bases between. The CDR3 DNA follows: TGTGCCAGTAGTATGGGCGGGCGGAGTCGCTCGCTCTACGAGCAGTACTTC. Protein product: CASSMGGRSRSLYEQYF.

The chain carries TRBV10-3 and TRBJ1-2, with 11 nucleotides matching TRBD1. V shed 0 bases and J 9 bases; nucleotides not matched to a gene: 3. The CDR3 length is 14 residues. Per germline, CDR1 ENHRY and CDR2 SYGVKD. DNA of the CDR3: TGTGCCATCAGTGAGTCGGGACAGGGGGAACGCTACACCTTC. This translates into CAISESGQGERYTF.

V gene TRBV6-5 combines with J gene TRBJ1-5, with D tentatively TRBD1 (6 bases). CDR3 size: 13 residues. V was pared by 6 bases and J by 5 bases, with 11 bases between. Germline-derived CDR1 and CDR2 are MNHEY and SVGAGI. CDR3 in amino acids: CASRAAGDQPQHF. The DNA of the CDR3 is TGTGCCAGCAGGGCCGCAGGGGATCAGCCCCAGCATTTT.

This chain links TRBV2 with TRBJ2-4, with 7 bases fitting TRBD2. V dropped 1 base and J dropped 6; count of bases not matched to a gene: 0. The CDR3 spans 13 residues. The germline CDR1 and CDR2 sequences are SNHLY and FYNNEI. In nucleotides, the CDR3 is TGTGCCAGCAGTGAAGGACTAGCAAACATTCAGTACTTC. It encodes CASSEGLANIQYF. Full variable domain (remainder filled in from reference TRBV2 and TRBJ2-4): EPEVTQTPSHQVTQMGQEVILRCVPISNHLYFYWYRQILGQKVEFLVSFYNNEISEKSEIFDDQFSVERPDGSNFTLKIRSTKLEDSAMYFCASSEGLANIQYFGAGTRLSVL.

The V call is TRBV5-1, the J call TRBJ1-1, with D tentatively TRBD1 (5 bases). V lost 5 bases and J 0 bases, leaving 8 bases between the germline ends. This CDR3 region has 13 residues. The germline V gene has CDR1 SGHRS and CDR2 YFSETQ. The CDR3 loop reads CASRVGLNTEAFF. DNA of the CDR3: TGCGCCAGCAGGGTGGGGCTGAACACTGAAGCTTTCTTT.

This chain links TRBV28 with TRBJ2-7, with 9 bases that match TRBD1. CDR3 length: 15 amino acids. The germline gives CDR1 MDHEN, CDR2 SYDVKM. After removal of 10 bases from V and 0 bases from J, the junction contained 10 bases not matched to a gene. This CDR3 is CATVPGTGSSYEQYF. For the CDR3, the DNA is TGTGCCACCGTCCCCGGGACAGGGAGCTCCTACGAGCAGTACTTC.

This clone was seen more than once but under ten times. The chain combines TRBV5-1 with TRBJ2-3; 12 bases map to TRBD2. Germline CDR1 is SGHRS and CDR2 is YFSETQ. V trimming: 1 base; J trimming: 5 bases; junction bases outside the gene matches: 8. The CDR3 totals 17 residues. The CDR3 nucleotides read TGCGCCAGCAGCTTGCTGGGGCTAGCGGGAGGGGGAGATACGCAGTATTTT. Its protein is CASSLLGLAGGGDTQYF.

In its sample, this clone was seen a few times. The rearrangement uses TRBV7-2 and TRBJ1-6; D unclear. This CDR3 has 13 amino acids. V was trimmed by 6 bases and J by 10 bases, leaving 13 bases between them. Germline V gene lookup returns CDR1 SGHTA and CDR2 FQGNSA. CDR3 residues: CASSADAFSPLHF. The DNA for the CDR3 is TGTGCCAGCAGTGCTGATGCGTTCTCACCCCTCCACTTT.

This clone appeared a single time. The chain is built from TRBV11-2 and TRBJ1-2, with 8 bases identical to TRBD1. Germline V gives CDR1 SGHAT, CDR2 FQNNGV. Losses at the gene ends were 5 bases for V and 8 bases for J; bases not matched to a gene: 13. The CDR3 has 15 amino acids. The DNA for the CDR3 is TGTGCCAGCAGCCCGCGTGGACAGGGATGGAAAGGCTACACCTTC. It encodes CASSPRGQGWKGYTF.

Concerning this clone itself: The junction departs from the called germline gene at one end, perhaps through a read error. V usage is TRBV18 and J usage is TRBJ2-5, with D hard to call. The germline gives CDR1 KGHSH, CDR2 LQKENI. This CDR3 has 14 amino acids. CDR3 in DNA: TGTGCCAGCTCACCACCGGCTAGTGGTGGCTCAGCTCACTTC. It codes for CASSPPASGGSAHF.